The entry that follows covers one T cell receptor beta chain sequence. The antigen remains undetermined. The record originates from a study of post-analysis software for immune sequencing data. Study conclusions and caveats: Multiple sclerosis patients showed significantly lower normalized Chao1 diversity than controls did. When the samples were clustered directly with F measure, those that had been prepared in the same batch showed strong co-clustering. Patients had higher frequencies than controls of roughly five TRBV segments, including TRBV5-6, TRBV5-1 and TRBV20-1.

Sequencing libraries made from TCR beta cDNA carried unique molecular identifiers. A single record per CDR3 protein comes from TCRdb applying MiXCR to the PCR reads. The sample lists 750,000 to 950,000 distinct CDR3 sequences, approximately 53% seen once, with about 4.5% in the top ten. This CDR3 comprises 18 residues. V lost 4 bases and J lost 1; bases outside the gene matches: 7. The germline gives CDR1 SGHTA, CDR2 FQGNSA. The TCR was taken from a girl aged 5-17 years with multiple sclerosis. The gene calls are TRBV7-2 and TRBJ2-1, with 13 bases matching TRBD2. Sequenced sample: blood. The CDR3 loop reads CASSSGLAGLGSYNEQFF. CDR3 DNA sequence: TGTGCCAGCAGCTCGGGACTAGCGGGGCTCGGGTCCTACAATGAGCAGTTCTTC.